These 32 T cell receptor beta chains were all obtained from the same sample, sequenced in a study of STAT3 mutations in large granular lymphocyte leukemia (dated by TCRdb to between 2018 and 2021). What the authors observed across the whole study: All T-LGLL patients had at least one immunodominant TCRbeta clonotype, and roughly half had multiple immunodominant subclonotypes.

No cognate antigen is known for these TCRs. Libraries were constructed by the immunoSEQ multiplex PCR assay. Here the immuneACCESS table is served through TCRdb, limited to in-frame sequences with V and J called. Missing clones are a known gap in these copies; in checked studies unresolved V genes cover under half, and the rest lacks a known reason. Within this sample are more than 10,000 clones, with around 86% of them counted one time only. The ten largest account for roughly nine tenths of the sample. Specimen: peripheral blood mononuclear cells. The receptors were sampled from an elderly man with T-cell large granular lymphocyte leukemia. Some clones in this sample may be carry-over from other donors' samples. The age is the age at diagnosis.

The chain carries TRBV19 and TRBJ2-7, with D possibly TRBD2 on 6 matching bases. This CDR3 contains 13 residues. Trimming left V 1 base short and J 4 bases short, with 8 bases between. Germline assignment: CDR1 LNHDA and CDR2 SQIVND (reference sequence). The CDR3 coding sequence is TGTGCCAGTAGTATAGCGCGGGAATACGAGCAGTACTTC. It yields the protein CASSIAREYEQYF.

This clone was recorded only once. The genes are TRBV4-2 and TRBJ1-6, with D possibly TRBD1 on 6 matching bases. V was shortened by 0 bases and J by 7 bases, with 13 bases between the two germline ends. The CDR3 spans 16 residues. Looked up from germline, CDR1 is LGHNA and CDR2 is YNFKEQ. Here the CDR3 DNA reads TGTGCCAGCAGCCAAGACCCAGTTGGGACAAATTCACCCCTCCACTTT. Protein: CASSQDPVGTNSPLHF.

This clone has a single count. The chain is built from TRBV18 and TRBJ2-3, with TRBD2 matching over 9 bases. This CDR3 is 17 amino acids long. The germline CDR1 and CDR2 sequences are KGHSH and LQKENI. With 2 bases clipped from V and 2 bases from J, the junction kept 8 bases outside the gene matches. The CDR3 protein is CASSPVVLAGYTDTQYF. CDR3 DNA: TGTGCCAGCTCACCAGTTGTTCTAGCGGGGTACACAGATACGCAGTATTTT.

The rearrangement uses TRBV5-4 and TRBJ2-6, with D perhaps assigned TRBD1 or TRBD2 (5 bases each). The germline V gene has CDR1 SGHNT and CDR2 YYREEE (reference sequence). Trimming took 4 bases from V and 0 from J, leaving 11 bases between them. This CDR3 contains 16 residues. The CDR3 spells CASSLGGGSGANVLTF. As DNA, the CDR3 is TGTGCCAGCAGCCTGGGTGGGGGCTCTGGGGCCAACGTCCTGACTTTC. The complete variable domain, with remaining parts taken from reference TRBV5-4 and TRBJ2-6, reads ETGVTQSPTHLIKTRGQQVTLRCSSQSGHNTVSWYQQALGQGPQFIFQYYREEENGRGNFPPRFSGLQFPNYSSELNVNALELDDSALYLCASSLGGGSGANVLTFGAGSRLTVL.

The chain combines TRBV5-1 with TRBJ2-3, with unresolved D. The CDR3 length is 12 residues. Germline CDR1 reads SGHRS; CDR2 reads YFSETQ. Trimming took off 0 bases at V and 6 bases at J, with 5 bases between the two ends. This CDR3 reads CASSLERDTQYF. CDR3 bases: TGCGCCAGCAGCTTGGAGCGTGATACGCAGTATTTT.

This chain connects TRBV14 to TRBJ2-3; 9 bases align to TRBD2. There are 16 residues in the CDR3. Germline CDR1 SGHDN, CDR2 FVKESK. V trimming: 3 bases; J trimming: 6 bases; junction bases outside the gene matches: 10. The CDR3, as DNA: TGTGCCAGCAGCCATCGCGGGGGGGCCCTTGGGGATACGCAGTATTTT. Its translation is CASSHRGGALGDTQYF.

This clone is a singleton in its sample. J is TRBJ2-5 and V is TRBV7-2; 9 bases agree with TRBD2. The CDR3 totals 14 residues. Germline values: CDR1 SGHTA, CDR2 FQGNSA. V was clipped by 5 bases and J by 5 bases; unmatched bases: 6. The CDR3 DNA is TGTGCCAGCAGCCCGGGACTAGCCGGGGAGACCCAGTACTTC. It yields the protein CASSPGLAGETQYF.

CDR3 in DNA: TGCGCCAGCAGCCTCGCGGGAAGAGCAACTAATGAAAAACTGTTTTTT. It encodes CASSLAGRATNEKLFF. The V and J genes are TRBV5-1 and TRBJ1-4; D remains unclear. V was pared by 4 bases and J by 0 bases, with 13 bases between. CDR1 is SGHRS, CDR2 YFSETQ, per germline. There are 16 residues in the CDR3.

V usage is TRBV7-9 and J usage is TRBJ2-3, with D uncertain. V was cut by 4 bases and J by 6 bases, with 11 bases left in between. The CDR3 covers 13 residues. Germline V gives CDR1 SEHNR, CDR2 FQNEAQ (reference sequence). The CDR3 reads CASSSPTVDTQYF. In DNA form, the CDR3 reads TGTGCCAGCAGCTCCCCCACGGTGGATACGCAGTATTTT.

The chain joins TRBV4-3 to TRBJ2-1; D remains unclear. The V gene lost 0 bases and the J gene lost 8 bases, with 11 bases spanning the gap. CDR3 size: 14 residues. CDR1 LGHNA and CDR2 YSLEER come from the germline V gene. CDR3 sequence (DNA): TGCGCCAGCAGCCAAGAAGCCAGGTCCCATGAGCAGTTCTTC. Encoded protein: CASSQEARSHEQFF.

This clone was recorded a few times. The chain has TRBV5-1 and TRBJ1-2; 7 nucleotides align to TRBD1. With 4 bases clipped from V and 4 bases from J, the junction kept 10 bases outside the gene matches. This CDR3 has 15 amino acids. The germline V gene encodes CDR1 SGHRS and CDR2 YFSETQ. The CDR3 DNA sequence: TGCGCCAGCAGCCATGGGGGACAGTCGACCTATGGCTACACCTTC. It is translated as CASSHGGQSTYGYTF.

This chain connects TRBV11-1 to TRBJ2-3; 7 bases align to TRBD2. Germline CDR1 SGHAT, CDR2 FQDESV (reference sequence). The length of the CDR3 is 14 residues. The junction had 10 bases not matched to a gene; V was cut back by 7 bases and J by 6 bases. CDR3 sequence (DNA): TGTGCCAGCACCAACCTCGGGGGGACTGATACGCAGTATTTT. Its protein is CASTNLGGTDTQYF.

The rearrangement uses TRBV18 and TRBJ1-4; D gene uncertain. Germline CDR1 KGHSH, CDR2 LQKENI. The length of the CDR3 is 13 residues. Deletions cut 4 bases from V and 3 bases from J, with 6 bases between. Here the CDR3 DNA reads TGTGCCAGCTCACAATCCGCTAATGAAAAACTGTTTTTT. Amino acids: CASSQSANEKLFF. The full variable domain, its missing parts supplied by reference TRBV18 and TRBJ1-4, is NAGVMQNPRHLVRRRGQEARLRCSPMKGHSHVYWYRQLPEEGLKFMVYLQKENIIDESGMPKERFSAEFPKEGPSILRIQQVVRGDSAAYFCASSQSANEKLFFGSGTQLSVL.

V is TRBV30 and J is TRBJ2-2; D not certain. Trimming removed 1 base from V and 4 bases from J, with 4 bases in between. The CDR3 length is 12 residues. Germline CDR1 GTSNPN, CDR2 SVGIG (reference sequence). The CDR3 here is CAWSEGTGELFF. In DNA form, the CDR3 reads TGTGCCTGGAGTGAGGGCACCGGGGAGCTGTTTTTT.

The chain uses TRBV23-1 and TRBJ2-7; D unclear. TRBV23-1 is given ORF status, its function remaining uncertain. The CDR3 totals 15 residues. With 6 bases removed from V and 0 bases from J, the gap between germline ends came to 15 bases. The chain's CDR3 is CASSPLFRPSYEQYF. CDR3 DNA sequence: TGCGCCAGCAGCCCACTTTTTCGCCCCTCCTACGAGCAGTACTTC.

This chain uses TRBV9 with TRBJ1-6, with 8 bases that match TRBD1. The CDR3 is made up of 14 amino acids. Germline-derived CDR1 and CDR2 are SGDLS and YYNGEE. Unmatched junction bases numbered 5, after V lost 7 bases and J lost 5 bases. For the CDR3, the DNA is TGTGCCAGCTCAGCGGGACAGGATAATTCACCCCTCCACTTT. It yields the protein CASSAGQDNSPLHF. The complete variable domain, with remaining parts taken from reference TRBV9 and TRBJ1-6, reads DSGVTQTPKHLITATGQRVTLRCSPRSGDLSVYWYQQSLDQGLQFLIQYYNGEERAKGNILERFSAQQFPDLHSELNLSSLELGDSALYFCASSAGQDNSPLHFGNGTRLTVT.

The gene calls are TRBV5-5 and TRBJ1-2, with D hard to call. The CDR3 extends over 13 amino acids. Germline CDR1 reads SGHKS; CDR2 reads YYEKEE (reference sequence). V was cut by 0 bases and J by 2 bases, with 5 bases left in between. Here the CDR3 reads CASSLVHNYGYTF. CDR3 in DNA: TGTGCCAGCAGCTTGGTTCACAACTATGGCTACACCTTC.

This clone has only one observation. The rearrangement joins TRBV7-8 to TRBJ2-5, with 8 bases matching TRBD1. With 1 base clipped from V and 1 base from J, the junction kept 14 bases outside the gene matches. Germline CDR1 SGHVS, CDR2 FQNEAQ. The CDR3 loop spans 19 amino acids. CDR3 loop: CASSLDWGAGGAFQETQYF. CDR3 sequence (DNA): TGTGCCAGCAGCTTAGATTGGGGGGCAGGGGGCGCCTTCCAAGAGACCCAGTACTTC.

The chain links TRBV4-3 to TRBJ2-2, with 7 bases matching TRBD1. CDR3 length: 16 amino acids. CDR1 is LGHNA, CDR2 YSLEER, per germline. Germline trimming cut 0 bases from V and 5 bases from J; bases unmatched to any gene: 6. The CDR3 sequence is CASSQDRARGTGELFF. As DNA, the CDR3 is TGCGCCAGCAGCCAAGATCGGGCCAGGGGGACCGGGGAGCTGTTTTTT.

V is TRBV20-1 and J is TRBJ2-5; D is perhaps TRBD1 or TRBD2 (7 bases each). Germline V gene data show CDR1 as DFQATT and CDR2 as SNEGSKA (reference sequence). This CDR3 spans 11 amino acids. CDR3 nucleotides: TGCAGCCGACAGGGAGGGGAGACCCAGTACTTC. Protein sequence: CSRQGGETQYF.

The chain's CDR3 is CASSLGDGGEQFF. The CDR3 DNA reads TGCGCCAGCAGCTTGGGTGACGGTGGAGAGCAGTTCTTC. The chain uses TRBV5-1 and TRBJ2-1; no clear D. Germline V CDR1 and CDR2: SGHRS, YFSETQ. The CDR3 is 13 amino acids. V lost 0 bases to trimming and J lost 10 bases, with 11 bases between them.

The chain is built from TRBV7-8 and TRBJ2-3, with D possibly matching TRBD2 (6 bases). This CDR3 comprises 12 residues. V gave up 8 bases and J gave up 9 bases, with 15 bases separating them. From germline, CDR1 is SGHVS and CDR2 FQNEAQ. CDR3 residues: CASRPRGGTQYF. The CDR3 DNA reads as TGTGCCAGCCGCCCCAGAGGAGGGACGCAGTATTTT.

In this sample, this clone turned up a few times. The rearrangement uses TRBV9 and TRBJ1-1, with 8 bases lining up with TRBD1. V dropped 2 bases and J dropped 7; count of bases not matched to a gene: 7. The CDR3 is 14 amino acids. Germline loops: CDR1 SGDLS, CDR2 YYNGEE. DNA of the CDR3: TGTGCCAGCAGCGTCTTTGACAGGGGAGGTGAAGCTTTCTTT. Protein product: CASSVFDRGGEAFF.

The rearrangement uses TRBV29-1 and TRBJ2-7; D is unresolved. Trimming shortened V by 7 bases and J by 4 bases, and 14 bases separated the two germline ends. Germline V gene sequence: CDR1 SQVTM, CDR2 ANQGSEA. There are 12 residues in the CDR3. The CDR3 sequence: CSAKPSGYEQYF. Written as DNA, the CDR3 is TGCAGCGCAAAACCCTCCGGATACGAGCAGTACTTC.

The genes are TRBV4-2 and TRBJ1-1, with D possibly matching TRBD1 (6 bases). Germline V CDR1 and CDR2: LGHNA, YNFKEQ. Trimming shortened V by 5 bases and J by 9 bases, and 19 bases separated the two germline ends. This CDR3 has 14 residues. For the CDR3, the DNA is TGTGCCAGCAGCTCGACCGGGACACTCCCTCAAGCTTTCTTT. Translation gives CASSSTGTLPQAFF.

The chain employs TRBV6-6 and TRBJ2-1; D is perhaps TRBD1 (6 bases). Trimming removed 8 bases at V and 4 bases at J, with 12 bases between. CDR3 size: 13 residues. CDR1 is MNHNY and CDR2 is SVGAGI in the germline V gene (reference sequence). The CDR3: CASGGQGYNEQFF. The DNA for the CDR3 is TGTGCCAGCGGTGGGCAGGGGTACAATGAGCAGTTCTTC.

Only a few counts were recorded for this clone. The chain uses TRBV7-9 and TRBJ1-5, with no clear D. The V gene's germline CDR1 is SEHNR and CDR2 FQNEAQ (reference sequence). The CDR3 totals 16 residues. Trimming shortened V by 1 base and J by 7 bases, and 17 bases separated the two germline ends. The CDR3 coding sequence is TGTGCCAGCAGCTTAGAAATGGGGAGTATTGGACAGCCCCAGCATTTT. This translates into CASSLEMGSIGQPQHF.

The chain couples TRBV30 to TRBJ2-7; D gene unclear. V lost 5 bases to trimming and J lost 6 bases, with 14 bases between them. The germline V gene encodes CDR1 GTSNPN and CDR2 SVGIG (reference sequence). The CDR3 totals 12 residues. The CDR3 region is CAWGANIGEQYF. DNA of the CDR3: TGTGCCTGGGGAGCCAACATCGGCGAGCAGTACTTC.

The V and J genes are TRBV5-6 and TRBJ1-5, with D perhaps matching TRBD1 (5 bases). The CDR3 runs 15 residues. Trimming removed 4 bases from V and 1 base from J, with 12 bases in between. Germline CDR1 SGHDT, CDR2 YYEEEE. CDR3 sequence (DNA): TGTGCCAGCAGCCAGCGGTGGGGGAGCAATCAGCCCCAGCATTTT. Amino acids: CASSQRWGSNQPQHF.

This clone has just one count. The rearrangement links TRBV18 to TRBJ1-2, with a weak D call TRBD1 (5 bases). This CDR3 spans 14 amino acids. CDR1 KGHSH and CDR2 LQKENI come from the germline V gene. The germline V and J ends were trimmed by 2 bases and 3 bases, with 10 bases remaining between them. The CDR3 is CASSPSGGDYGYTF. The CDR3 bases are TGTGCCAGCTCACCATCCGGGGGTGACTATGGCTACACCTTC.

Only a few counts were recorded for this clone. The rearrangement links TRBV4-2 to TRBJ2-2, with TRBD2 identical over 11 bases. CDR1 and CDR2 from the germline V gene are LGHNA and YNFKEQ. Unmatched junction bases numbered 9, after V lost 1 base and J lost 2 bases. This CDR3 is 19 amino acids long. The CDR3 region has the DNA TGTGCCAGCAGCCAAGGATCGGCTAGCGGGGGGCTTAACACCGGGGAGCTGTTTTTT. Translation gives CASSQGSASGGLNTGELFF.

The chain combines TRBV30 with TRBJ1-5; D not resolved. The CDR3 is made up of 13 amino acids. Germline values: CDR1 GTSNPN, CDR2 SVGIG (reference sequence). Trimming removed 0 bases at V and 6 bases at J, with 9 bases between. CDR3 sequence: CAWSVLSGQPQHF. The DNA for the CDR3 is TGTGCCTGGAGTGTACTGTCGGGTCAGCCCCAGCATTTT.